Below are 20 T cell receptor beta chains sequenced from a single sample in a study of blood T cell repertoires in COVID-19. Libraries were prepared by immunoSEQ multiplex PCR; TCRdb keeps only in-frame clonotypes and omits some of them. The sample carries about 200,000 clones, around 86% recorded once. The sequenced sample consisted of peripheral blood. These receptors all stem from a man aged 50-60 years with acute or convalescent COVID-19.

The rearrangement links TRBV4-2 to TRBJ2-1, with 10 bases fitting TRBD2. The CDR3 has 18 amino acids. In germline, CDR1 is LGHNA, CDR2 YNFKEQ. Trimming took 1 base from V and 12 from J; bases not matched to a gene: 18. CDR3 sequence: CASSQVPSGGRMSRWQFF. DNA of the CDR3: TGTGCCAGCAGCCAAGTTCCTAGCGGGGGCAGAATGTCTAGGTGGCAGTTCTTC.

The V and J genes are TRBV29-1 and TRBJ1-2; 7 positions agree with TRBD1. The CDR3 has 14 residues. After removal of 0 bases from V and 5 bases from J, the junction contained 6 bases not matched to a gene. Germline lookup yields CDR1 SQVTM and CDR2 ANQGSEA. Here the CDR3 DNA reads TGCAGCGTTGAAGACAGGGGGAGAGATTATGGCTACACCTTC. Translated, it gives CSVEDRGRDYGYTF.

The genes are TRBV6-2 or TRBV6-3 and TRBJ1-5; the D is unclear. V lost 2 bases, J lost 1 base, and 6 bases lay in between. CDR1 and CDR2 from the germline V gene are MNHEY and SVGEGT. The length of the CDR3 is 14 residues. DNA for the CDR3: TGTGCCAGCAGTTACGGAGGGAGCAATCAGCCCCAGCATTTT. Translating gives CASSYGGSNQPQHF.

The chain joins TRBV2 to TRBJ1-2; 7 nucleotides match TRBD1. The germline V gene encodes CDR1 SNHLY and CDR2 FYNNEI. V gave up 6 bases and J gave up 3 bases; unmatched junction bases: 4. The CDR3 length is 13 residues. The CDR3 is CASRRGGDYGYTF. DNA for the CDR3: TGTGCCAGCAGACGAGGGGGCGACTATGGCTACACCTTC.

The V and J genes are TRBV11-2 and TRBJ1-2; D ambiguous. The germline V and J ends were trimmed by 1 base and 5 bases, with 14 bases remaining between them. The CDR3 has 15 amino acids. Germline V gene lookup returns CDR1 SGHAT and CDR2 FQNNGV. In DNA, the CDR3 is TGTGCCAGCAGCTTAGTGTCGGAGCCAGTATATGGCTACACCTTC. Translated, it gives CASSLVSEPVYGYTF.

V usage is TRBV4-1 and J usage is TRBJ2-3; possible D gene TRBD1, 5 bases. This CDR3 is built from 16 residues. Germline values: CDR1 MGHRA, CDR2 YSYEKL. V was trimmed by 0 bases and J by 0 bases, leaving 10 bases between them. CDR3 nucleotides: TGCGCCAGCAGCCAAGAGGGGCATCCTAGCACAGATACGCAGTATTTT. This sequence encodes CASSQEGHPSTDTQYF.

The V and J genes are TRBV5-1 and TRBJ2-5; 7 bases match TRBD1. Per germline, CDR1 SGHRS and CDR2 YFSETQ. With 7 bases clipped from V and 3 bases from J, the junction kept 6 bases outside the gene matches. The CDR3 covers 13 residues. The CDR3 loop reads CASGDSIEETQYF. For the CDR3, the DNA is TGCGCCAGCGGGGACAGTATCGAAGAGACCCAGTACTTC. The full variable domain, completed using reference TRBV5-1 and TRBJ2-5, is KAGVTQTPRYLIKTRGQQVTLSCSPISGHRSVSWYQQTPGQGLQFLFEYFSETQRNKGNFPGRFSGRQFSNSRSEMNVSTLELGDSALYLCASGDSIEETQYFGPGTRLLVL.

This clone has just one count. CDR3 amino acids: CASSPRASSEQYF. CDR3 coding DNA: TGTGCCAGCTCACCACGGGCCAGTTCCGAGCAGTACTTC. V gene TRBV18 combines with J gene TRBJ2-7; D unclear. The CDR3 spans 13 residues. V was clipped by 1 base and J by 6 bases, with 10 bases between them. Germline assignment: CDR1 KGHSH and CDR2 LQKENI.

The chain couples TRBV5-1 to TRBJ1-6; the D gene is possibly TRBD1 (5 bases). The CDR3 covers 14 residues. Trimming removed 3 bases from V and 9 bases from J, with 13 bases in between. The germline gives CDR1 SGHRS, CDR2 YFSETQ. In DNA form, the CDR3 reads TGCGCCAGCAGCTCGGGACTGGTAGGTTCACCCCTCCACTTT. This codes for CASSSGLVGSPLHF.

The CDR3 region has the DNA TGTGCCAGCAGTCCCACCCCGTGGAGGGACCAGTACTTC. Translated, it gives CASSPTPWRDQYF. The chain recombines TRBV12-3 or TRBV12-4 with TRBJ2-5, with a possible D match to TRBD2 (6 bases). This CDR3 has 13 residues. V was shortened by 5 bases and J by 10 bases, with 17 bases between the two germline ends.

The chain combines TRBV21-1 with TRBJ1-5; TRBD1, the table's D call, lacks a check against the DNA. TRBV21-1 is noted as a pseudogene. The CDR3 extends over 17 amino acids. CDR3 nucleotide sequence: TGTGCCAGCAGCAGAGACTACAGGCCCAGGGGAGTTAAGGCCCAGCATTTT. Residues: CASSRDYRPRGVKAQHF.

The V and J genes are TRBV5-6 and TRBJ1-6; no firm D call. The germline V gene has CDR1 SGHDT and CDR2 YYEEEE. V lost 1 base and J lost 14, with 22 bases in between. The CDR3 has 16 residues. This chain's CDR3 is CASSLFRGEVSRALHF. CDR3 bases: TGTGCCAGCAGCTTGTTCCGGGGAGAAGTTTCGCGGGCCCTCCACTTT.

This chain connects TRBV14 to TRBJ1-4, with 8 bases matching TRBD1. This CDR3 is built from 14 residues. V dropped 4 bases and J dropped 8; count of bases not matched to a gene: 6. Germline V gene sequence: CDR1 SGHDN, CDR2 FVKESK. This CDR3 is CASSRGQGGEKLFF. CDR3 bases: TGTGCCAGCAGCCGAGGACAGGGAGGAGAAAAACTGTTTTTT. The full variable domain, rest sourced from reference TRBV14 and TRBJ1-4, is EAGVTQFPSHSVIEKGQTVTLRCDPISGHDNLYWYRRVMGKEIKFLLHFVKESKQDESGMPNNRFLAERTGGTYSTLKVQPAELEDSGVYFCASSRGQGGEKLFFGSGTQLSVL.

The chain joins TRBV19 to TRBJ1-5; the match to TRBD1 covers 12 bases. Germline-derived CDR1 and CDR2 are LNHDA and SQIVND (reference sequence). Trimming at V came to 2 bases and at J to 0 bases, leaving 8 bases not matched to a gene. The CDR3 extends over 19 amino acids. DNA for the CDR3: TGTGCCAGTAGTATATACCGGGACAGGGGGCGTGATAGCAATCAGCCCCAGCATTTT. Its protein product is CASSIYRDRGRDSNQPQHF.

This chain links TRBV29-1 with TRBJ1-1; TRBD1 matches 7 bases. The germline V gene encodes CDR1 SQVTM and CDR2 ANQGSEA. Unmatched junction bases numbered 6, after V lost 3 bases and J lost 5 bases. The CDR3 totals 13 residues. CDR3 in amino acids: CSVERQGITEAFF. The CDR3 DNA sequence: TGCAGCGTTGAGCGACAGGGTATTACTGAAGCTTTCTTT.

V and J are TRBV29-1 and TRBJ1-4; 8 positions match TRBD1. This CDR3 has 13 residues. V shed 7 bases and J 6 bases; nucleotides not matched to a gene: 7. Germline-derived CDR1 and CDR2 are SQVTM and ANQGSEA. In nucleotides, the CDR3 is TGCAGCGCCCAGACAGGGGCGGATGAAAAACTGTTTTTT. It encodes CSAQTGADEKLFF.

This sequence joins TRBV7-8 and TRBJ2-2, with 10 nucleotides matching TRBD2. V dropped 7 bases and J dropped 5; count of bases not matched to a gene: 16. From germline, CDR1 is SGHVS and CDR2 FQNEAQ. The length of the CDR3 is 18 residues. CDR3 in DNA: TGTGCCAGCACCCTTACAGGGCTAGCGGGGGTCTATACCGGGGAGCTGTTTTTT. Residues: CASTLTGLAGVYTGELFF.

This chain joins TRBV6-5 and TRBJ1-1, with D possibly being TRBD1 (6 bases). There are 14 residues in the CDR3. From germline, CDR1 is MNHEY and CDR2 SVGAGI. The V gene lost 1 base and the J gene lost 6 bases, with 12 bases spanning the gap. CDR3 DNA: TGTGCCAGCAGTTACTTAGGGGGGGCATCTGAAGCTTTCTTT. Residues: CASSYLGGASEAFF.

As concerns this clone: The identical CDR3 is also encoded by other nucleotide sequences in the sample. The chain combines TRBV19 with TRBJ2-7, with 7 nucleotides matching TRBD1. CDR1 and CDR2 from the germline V gene are LNHDA and SQIVND (reference sequence). V dropped 7 bases and J dropped 2; count of bases not matched to a gene: 5. The CDR3 contains 13 residues. CDR3 sequence reads: CASKGTGAYEQYF. CDR3 nucleotide sequence: TGTGCCAGTAAGGGAACAGGGGCCTACGAGCAGTACTTC.

The chain has TRBV7-9 and TRBJ1-4; TRBD1 might be the D (6 bases). Looked up from germline, CDR1 is SEHNR and CDR2 is FQNEAQ (reference sequence). The CDR3 sequence is 14 residues long. Trimming removed 6 bases from V and 8 bases from J, with 16 bases in between. CDR3 amino acids: CASSSTGPYEKLFF. The CDR3 nucleotides are TGTGCCAGCAGTTCCACAGGGCCTTACGAAAAACTGTTTTTT. Full variable domain (outside the CDR3, taken from reference TRBV7-9 and TRBJ1-4): DTGVSQNPRHKITKRGQNVTFRCDPISEHNRLYWYRQTLGQGPEFLTYFQNEAQLEKSRLLSDRFSAERPKGSFSTLEIQRTEQGDSAMYLCASSSTGPYEKLFFGSGTQLSVL.